This TCR beta chain was sequenced in a study of cytomegalovirus exposure and HLA in healthy donors. Study-level points and caveats: Per a prior analysis, the majority of TCR beta V segments were productive roughly 87% or roughly 30% of the time. Excluded: some indistinguishable V segments such as TRBV6-2 and TRBV6-3.

These donors, healthy bone marrow donors, were studied. Comments on this clone: Its antigen is not identified.

The PCR made use of 60 Vbeta and 13 Jbeta primers. Some clones are missing from TCRdb's copy, which holds only in-frame ones; the method was immunoSEQ multiplex PCR. The sample holds 90,000 to 130,000 clones; around three quarters are singletons and the top ten take around 3%. The CDR3 consists of 15 residues. Germline V gives CDR1 SNHLY, CDR2 FYNNEI. The J segment lost 4 bases and the V segment lost 5 bases, leaving 8 bases of the junction unmatched. The V and J genes are TRBV2 and TRBJ2-1; 7 bases fit TRBD2. This receptor was obtained from a woman under 30 in good health and CMV-seropositive. Sequenced: PBMCs. The CDR3 coding sequence is TGTGCCAGCAGTCTCGAGCGGGGAGAGTACAATGAGCAGTTCTTC. It is translated as CASSLERGEYNEQFF. The whole variable domain, filled in from reference TRBV2 and TRBJ2-1, reads EPEVTQTPSHQVTQMGQEVILRCVPISNHLYFYWYRQILGQKVEFLVSFYNNEISEKSEIFDDQFSVERPDGSNFTLKIRSTKLEDSAMYFCASSLERGEYNEQFFGPGTRLTVL.